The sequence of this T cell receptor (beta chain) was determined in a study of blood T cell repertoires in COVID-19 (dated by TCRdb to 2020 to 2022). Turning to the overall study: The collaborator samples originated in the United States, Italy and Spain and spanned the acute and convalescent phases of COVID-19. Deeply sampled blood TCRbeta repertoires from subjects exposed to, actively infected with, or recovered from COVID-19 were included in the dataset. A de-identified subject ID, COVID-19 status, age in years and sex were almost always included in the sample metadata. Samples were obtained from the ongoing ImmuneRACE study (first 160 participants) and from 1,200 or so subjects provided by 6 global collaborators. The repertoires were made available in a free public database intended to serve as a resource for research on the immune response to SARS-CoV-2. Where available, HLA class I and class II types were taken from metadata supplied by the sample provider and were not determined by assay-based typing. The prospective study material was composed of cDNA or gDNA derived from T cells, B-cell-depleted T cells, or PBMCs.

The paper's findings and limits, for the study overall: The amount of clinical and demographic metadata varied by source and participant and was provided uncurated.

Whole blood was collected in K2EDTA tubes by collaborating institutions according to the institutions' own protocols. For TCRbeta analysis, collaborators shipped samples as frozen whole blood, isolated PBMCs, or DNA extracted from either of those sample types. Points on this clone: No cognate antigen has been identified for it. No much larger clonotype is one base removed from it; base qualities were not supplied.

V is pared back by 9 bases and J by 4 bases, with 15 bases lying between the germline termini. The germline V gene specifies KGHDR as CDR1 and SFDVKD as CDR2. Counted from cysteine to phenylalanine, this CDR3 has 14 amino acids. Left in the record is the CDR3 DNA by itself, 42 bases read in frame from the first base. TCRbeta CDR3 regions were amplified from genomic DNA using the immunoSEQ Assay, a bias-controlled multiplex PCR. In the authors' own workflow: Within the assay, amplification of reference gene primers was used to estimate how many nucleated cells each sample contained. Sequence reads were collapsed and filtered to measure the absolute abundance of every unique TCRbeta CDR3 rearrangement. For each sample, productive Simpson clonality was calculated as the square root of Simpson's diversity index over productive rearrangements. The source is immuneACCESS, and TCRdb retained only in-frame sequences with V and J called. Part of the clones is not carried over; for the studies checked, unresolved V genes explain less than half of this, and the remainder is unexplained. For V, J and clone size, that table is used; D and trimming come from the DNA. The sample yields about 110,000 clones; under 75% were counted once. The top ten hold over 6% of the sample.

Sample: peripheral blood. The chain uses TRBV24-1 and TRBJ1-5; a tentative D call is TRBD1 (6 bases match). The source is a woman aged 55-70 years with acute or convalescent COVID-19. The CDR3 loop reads CATARVGTNQPQHF. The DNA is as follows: TGTGCCACCGCGCGAGTTGGGACAAATCAGCCCCAGCATTTT.